Listed below are T cell receptor beta chains from one sample, sequenced in a study of technical replicates of blood from a few donors. Assay used: immunoSEQ multiplex PCR; TCRdb lists only in-frame clones, some missing. The repertoire has over 65,000 clones, 95% to 98% of them found once; the top ten carry over 0.15%. The sequencing sample was made of T cells isolated from PBMCs. The receptors come from a human donor in good health. CDR3s include the opening cysteine and the closing phenylalanine or tryptophan. A D gene is named only where the DNA matches it firmly. Some rows mark clone size as missing; the rest say once, few, many or name a class of expanded clone.

cdr3_nt,cdr3_aa,j_call,d_call,v_call,clone_size
TGTGCCAGCAGTCCGATCGGGGTGGGCAATCAGCCCCAGCATTTT,CASSPIGVGNQPQHF,TRBJ1-5,.,TRBV6-5,.
TGCAGCGTTGGGGGAGGGACAAATAATCAGCCCCAGCATTTT,CSVGGGTNNQPQHF,TRBJ1-5,.,TRBV29-1,.
TGTGCCAGCAGCTTGCGGGACACAATATCCTACGAGCAGTACTTC,CASSLRDTISYEQYF,TRBJ2-7,.,TRBV5-4,.
TGTGCCAGCAGACGTATGAGGGTACAAGAGACCCAGTACTTC,CASRRMRVQETQYF,TRBJ2-5,.,TRBV28,.
TGTGCCAGCAGCCGCATTGACAGAGGAGAGCAGTACTTC,CASSRIDRGEQYF,TRBJ2-7,.,TRBV2,.
TGTGCCAGCAGCCAAACCCCTCAGCGGGGCAGCTCCTACAATGAGCAGTTCTTC,CASSQTPQRGSSYNEQFF,TRBJ2-1,TRBD2,TRBV4-2,.
TGTGCCAGCAGCGAAGGGACTAGCGGGAGGGGTGATACGCAGTATTTT,CASSEGTSGRGDTQYF,TRBJ2-3,TRBD2,TRBV5-4,.
TGTGCCATCAGTGAGACAGGGGAAAACACCTACGAGCAGTACTTC,CAISETGENTYEQYF,TRBJ2-7,TRBD1,TRBV10-3,.
TGTGCCAGCAGCTTAGCGACAGGGGAGTCCGAGCAGTACTTC,CASSLATGESEQYF,TRBJ2-7,TRBD1,TRBV7-9,.
TGTGCCAGCAGCTTAGCGCTAACCGGGGTGGGCGCCGGGGAGCTGTTTTTT,CASSLALTGVGAGELFF,TRBJ2-2,.,TRBV7-9,.
TGTGCCTGGAGTCAAGATTCCCCGGGGGGTGGCTATGGCTACACCTTC,CAWSQDSPGGGYGYTF,TRBJ1-2,.,TRBV30,.
TGTGCCAGCAGCACGCAGGGGATCACTGAAGCTTTCTTT,CASSTQGITEAFF,TRBJ1-1,.,TRBV2,.
TGTGCCAGCAGCCAAGAACTAGCGGGAGGTTACACAGATACGCAGTATTTT,CASSQELAGGYTDTQYF,TRBJ2-3,TRBD2,TRBV4-2,.
TGCGCCAGCGGTAACCCGGGACAGGGACTCTACGAGCAGTACTTC,CASGNPGQGLYEQYF,TRBJ2-7,TRBD1,TRBV4-1,.
TGTGCCAGCAAGGAGGGTTGGAAGGATGGCTACACCTTC,CASKEGWKDGYTF,TRBJ1-2,.,TRBV2,once
TGTGCCAGCAGCTTATACTCGGGGTCTGAAGCTTTCTTT,CASSLYSGSEAFF,TRBJ1-1,.,TRBV7-6,once
TGTGCCAGCAGTGAAGCAGAGGGGGCGGTGAGCTATGGCTACACCTTC,CASSEAEGAVSYGYTF,TRBJ1-2,TRBD1,TRBV6-1,.
TGTGCCACCAGCAGAGCGCAACTGAACACCGGGGAGCTGTTTTTT,CATSRAQLNTGELFF,TRBJ2-2,.,TRBV15,.
TGTGCCAGCAGCTTTCAGGGTATACCCGGGGAGCTGTTTTTT,CASSFQGIPGELFF,TRBJ2-2,.,TRBV25-1,.
TGTGCCAGCAGTTTCGGCTCAGGACTAAGTCGGGATACGCAGTATTTT,CASSFGSGLSRDTQYF,TRBJ2-3,.,TRBV28,.
TGTGCCAGCAGTCGTGGACAGGGGGCTAACTATGGCTACACCTTC,CASSRGQGANYGYTF,TRBJ1-2,TRBD1,TRBV6-6,once
TGTGCCAGCAGTTTCCGCGGGAGAGGGATGAGGACAGATACGCAGTATTTT,CASSFRGRGMRTDTQYF,TRBJ2-3,TRBD2,TRBV28,.
TGTGCCAGCAGCCCCGGGACTAGCGGCACAGATACGCAGTATTTT,CASSPGTSGTDTQYF,TRBJ2-3,TRBD2,TRBV11-3,.
TGCGCCAGCAGCCAAGGTTTTGGCGGGGTAAGCGAGCAGTTCTTC,CASSQGFGGVSEQFF,TRBJ2-1,.,TRBV4-1,once
TGTGCCAGCGGGACTAGCGGAGTGGATGAGCAGTTCTTC,CASGTSGVDEQFF,TRBJ2-1,TRBD2,TRBV28,.
TGTGCCAGCAGTATAAGCGGGATCGCCTACGAGCAGTACTTC,CASSISGIAYEQYF,TRBJ2-7,TRBD2,TRBV28,once
TGTGCCAGCAGTCCCCGGCAGGGGGACCATGAAAAACTGTTTTTT,CASSPRQGDHEKLFF,TRBJ1-4,TRBD1,TRBV4-2,.
TGTGCCAGTAGGCGGACGACAGGGGCCAATCAGCCCCAGCATTTT,CASRRTTGANQPQHF,TRBJ1-5,TRBD1,TRBV19,.
TGTGCCAGCATTAGGGACAGGGGGTACGGTCTCGGTGGCTACACCTTC,CASIRDRGYGLGGYTF,TRBJ1-2,TRBD1,TRBV2,.
TGTGCCCCCAGCGTCCCGAAGAGGTTTTATGGCTACACCTTC,CAPSVPKRFYGYTF,TRBJ1-2,.,TRBV6-4,.
TGCGCCAGCAGCGGCGAACCGGGAGGCACTGAAGCTTTCTTT,CASSGEPGGTEAFF,TRBJ1-1,.,TRBV5-1,.
TGCAGCGCAGCGACAGGCAATCAGCCCCAGCATTTT,CSAATGNQPQHF,TRBJ1-5,.,TRBV29-1,.
TGTGCCAGCAGTCGTCCCCAGGGGAACTATGGCTACACCTTC,CASSRPQGNYGYTF,TRBJ1-2,.,TRBV9,.
TGTGCCAGCAGTGCGCACAGGGGCGGGTTGGGCGAGCAGTACTTC,CASSAHRGGLGEQYF,TRBJ2-7,TRBD1,TRBV6-1,.
TGTGCCAGCAGTGAACGGAACACCGGGGAGCTGTTTTTT,CASSERNTGELFF,TRBJ2-2,.,TRBV2,.
TGTGCCAGCAGCTTCGGGACAACCTATGGCTACACCTTC,CASSFGTTYGYTF,TRBJ1-2,.,TRBV7-9,.
TGCGCCAGCAGCCAATTGCGGCTAGCGGACAATGAGCAGTTCTTC,CASSQLRLADNEQFF,TRBJ2-1,TRBD2,TRBV4-1,.
TGTGCCAGCAGTTACTCCCCGCAGGGGGCGGGGGAGACCCAGTACTTC,CASSYSPQGAGETQYF,TRBJ2-5,TRBD1,TRBV6-5,.
TGTGCCAGCAGCCCAGGGACAGCAAATCAGCCCCAGCATTTT,CASSPGTANQPQHF,TRBJ1-5,TRBD1,TRBV6-5,.
TGTGCCAGCAGGAGAACGGGAAAAGGCTACGAGCAGTACTTC,CASRRTGKGYEQYF,TRBJ2-7,.,TRBV28,.
TGTGCCAGCAGCTTAGGGGCGTCAGAAAAACTGTTTTTT,CASSLGASEKLFF,TRBJ1-4,.,TRBV11-1,.
TGTGCCAGCAGCCCATCGGGTCTAGCGAACAATGAGCAGTTCTTC,CASSPSGLANNEQFF,TRBJ2-1,.,TRBV6-5,.
TGTGCCAGCAGTGTGAGCAACTACGAGCAGTACTTC,CASSVSNYEQYF,TRBJ2-7,.,TRBV2,few
TGTGCCAGCAGCCAAGCCGACAGGGTGAACACCGGGGAGCTGTTTTTT,CASSQADRVNTGELFF,TRBJ2-2,TRBD1,TRBV14,.
TGTGCCAGCAGCACCACAGCGGGGAGCCAAGAGACCCAGTACTTC,CASSTTAGSQETQYF,TRBJ2-5,TRBD2,TRBV13,.
TGTGCCTGGGGCCGGACTAGCGGATTCTACGAGCAGTACTTC,CAWGRTSGFYEQYF,TRBJ2-7,TRBD2,TRBV30,.
TGCGCCAGCAGCTTGGGGGGCAGCTCCTACGAGCAGTACTTC,CASSLGGSSYEQYF,TRBJ2-7,.,TRBV5-1,.
TGTGCCGGTGGACAGGGGTACCAAGAGACCCAGTACTTC,CAGGQGYQETQYF,TRBJ2-5,TRBD1,TRBV18,.
TGTGCTAGTGGTTTCGAGCGGATCGGAGCCATGCGGGACGCGTATAGCACAGATACGCAGTATTTT,CASGFERIGAMRDAYSTDTQYF,TRBJ2-3,.,TRBV12-5,.
TGTGCCAGTAGTATCCGACTAGCGGGGTACAATGAGCAGTTCTTC,CASSIRLAGYNEQFF,TRBJ2-1,TRBD2,TRBV19,.
TGTGCCAGCAGCTTAGGTAGAGGACAGGGCCCCACCTACGAGCAGTACTTC,CASSLGRGQGPTYEQYF,TRBJ2-7,TRBD1,TRBV7-9,once
TGTGCCAGCAGTCGGCTAGCCAGTCTTACCCAAGAGACCCAGTACTTC,CASSRLASLTQETQYF,TRBJ2-5,.,TRBV5-8,.